This T cell receptor beta chain emerged from a study of neoadjuvant anti-PD-1 for oral cavity cancer. Across the whole study: Before surgery, most patients got three to four biweekly 3 mg/kg nivolumab doses. Patients without progression got a fourth dose around day 43. Study-level results: After neoadjuvant nivolumab, PBMC T cell clonality was significantly higher in non-responders than responders. Treg/Th17 ratio rose with pretreatment blood and fell with post-treatment tumor TCRbeta clonality.

V trimming: 7 bases; J trimming: 4 bases; junction bases outside the gene matches: 7. Germline V gene sequence: CDR1 MNHNY, CDR2 SVGAGI (reference sequence). The CDR3 covers 14 residues. In regard to this clone: The antigen is not known.

TCRdb keeps only in-frame clones here, not all; method: immunoSEQ multiplex PCR. The sample shows 84,000 or so clones, approximately 84% of them seen only once. The specimen was PBMCs, collected before nivolumab (anti-PD-1) treatment. The chain carries TRBV6-6 and TRBJ1-1; 9 bases are shared with TRBD1. The sequence was obtained from a person aged 35-79 years with oral cavity squamous cell carcinoma. CDR3 bases: TGTGCCAGCAAGCCACAGGGGGCGAGCACTGAAGCTTTCTTT. Amino acid sequence: CASKPQGASTEAFF.